This T cell receptor (beta chain) is drawn from a study of CXCR3-negative and CXCR3-positive naive CD8 T cells. On the study more broadly: Libraries each contributed about 1.5 +/- 0.3 million TRB reads, for around 150 million in total. Study-level points and caveats: CXCR3-expressing naive cells carried TRB CDR3s more hydrophobic than those of CXCR3-negative naive cells.

Those CD8+ T cells considered naive were CD45RO-CCR7+CD27+CD95-. The TRB cDNA libraries were prepared by 5' RACE with UMI labels. Reanalyzing the 5' RACE reads, TCRdb keeps one entry per CDR3 protein, without DNA. The sample is made up of 92,000 or so distinct CDR3 sequences, and the top ten hold less than 1.1% of it. The CDR3 is 17 amino acids. Germline V gene data show CDR1 as MGHRA and CDR2 as YSYEKL. About this clonotype: Antigen specificity is unknown.

The J gene is TRBJ2-1, the V gene TRBV4-1; TCRdb outputs TRBD1, but without DNA this stays unchecked. The specimen was naive CXCR3- CD8+ T cells from blood. Described subset: CD45RO-CCR7+CD27+CD95- naive CD8+ T cells lacking CXCR3 (TNR3-). The sequence came from a human donor in good health. Some clones in this sample may be carry-over from other donors' samples. The CDR3 spells CASSQETGTAAYNEQFF.